The rows below give T cell receptor beta chains drawn from one sample of a study of response to subunit inactivated influenza vaccine. Each CDR3 protein gets one entry after TCRdb re-called the RT-PCR reads with MiXCR. The sample carries 550,000 to 650,000 distinct CDR3 sequences, approximately 12% recorded once. This material consisted of PBMCs from blood, taken on the day of vaccination. The origin of the receptors is a man between 50 and 59 years old who received an inactivated influenza vaccine. CDR3s include the opening cysteine and the closing phenylalanine or tryptophan.

j_call v_call cdr3_aa
TRBJ2-1 TRBV4-1 CASSQGFSRSSYNEQFF
TRBJ2-2 TRBV7-6 CASSLTGAHTGELFF
TRBJ2-1 TRBV5-1 CASSTGAGTGGYNEQFF
TRBJ2-1 TRBV3-1 CASSHVSRMRTEVSYNEQFF
TRBJ2-3 TRBV12-3/TRBV12-4 CASSGAGREEDTQYF
TRBJ2-1 TRBV6-2/TRBV6-3 CASSSLAGGNNEQFF
TRBJ1-4 TRBV4-3 CASSRTPGQGLEKLFF
TRBJ2-7 TRBV10-3 CAISPSGPSYEQYF
TRBJ2-7 TRBV9 CASSVNSYEQYF
TRBJ2-1 TRBV29-1 CSLDNSYNEQFF
TRBJ1-6 TRBV5-1 CASSPRLGGGTPLHF
TRBJ2-1 TRBV9 CASTIAGGTYNEQFF
TRBJ2-2 TRBV6-2/TRBV6-3 CASLQDRVNTGELFF
TRBJ2-1 TRBV18 CASSPPSSAAEQFF
TRBJ2-1 TRBV28 CASSLGGSGLIRFNEQFF
TRBJ2-7 TRBV6-5 CASSYGRGAPSYEQYF
TRBJ1-1 TRBV4-2 CASSQEGQGSTEAFF
TRBJ2-5 TRBV20-1 CSASGGAQETQYF
TRBJ2-7 TRBV27 CASSPLGPGTTEQYF
TRBJ2-1 TRBV11-2 CASSSRDEQFF
TRBJ2-5 TRBV7-2 CASSLVSLGQKETQYF
TRBJ2-7 TRBV28 CASSFGTGGREQYF
TRBJ2-7 TRBV11-2 CASSLGPTGGEQYF
TRBJ2-7 TRBV6-2/TRBV6-3 CASSRPQGPYEQYF
TRBJ2-3 TRBV9 CASGGGPGDTQYF
TRBJ2-7 TRBV28 CASSLSGGSSYEQYF
TRBJ2-5 TRBV4-1 CASSQDLMRGIKETQYF
TRBJ2-3 TRBV12-3/TRBV12-4 CASSLGRGHLEQGPQYF
TRBJ2-3 TRBV6-2/TRBV6-3 CASSYSTSGDTDTQYF
TRBJ1-6 TRBV6-5 CASSSSGGRHSPLHF
TRBJ1-1 TRBV10-2 CASSEVGTEAFF
TRBJ2-2 TRBV7-9 CASTPQGGLDSGELFF
TRBJ2-3 TRBV20-1 CSADRLAGRTDTQYF
TRBJ2-7 TRBV7-6 CASSLVGVEEQYF
TRBJ2-3 TRBV4-3 CASSQLRGGLSHTDTQYF